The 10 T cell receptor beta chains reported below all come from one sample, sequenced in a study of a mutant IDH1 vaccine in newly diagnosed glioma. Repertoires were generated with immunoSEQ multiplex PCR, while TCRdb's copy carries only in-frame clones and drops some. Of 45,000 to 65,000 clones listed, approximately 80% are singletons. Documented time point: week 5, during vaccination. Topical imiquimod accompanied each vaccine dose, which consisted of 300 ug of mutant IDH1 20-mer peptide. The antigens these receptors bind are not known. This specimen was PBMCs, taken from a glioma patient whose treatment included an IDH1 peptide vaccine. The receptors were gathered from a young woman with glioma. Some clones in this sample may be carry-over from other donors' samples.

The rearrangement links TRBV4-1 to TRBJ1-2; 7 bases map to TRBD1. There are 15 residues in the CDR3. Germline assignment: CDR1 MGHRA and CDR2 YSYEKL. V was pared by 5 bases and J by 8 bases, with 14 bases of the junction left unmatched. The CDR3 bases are TGCGCCAGCAGCTACCCGGGACAGATGATTGGAGGCTACACCTTC. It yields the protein CASSYPGQMIGGYTF.

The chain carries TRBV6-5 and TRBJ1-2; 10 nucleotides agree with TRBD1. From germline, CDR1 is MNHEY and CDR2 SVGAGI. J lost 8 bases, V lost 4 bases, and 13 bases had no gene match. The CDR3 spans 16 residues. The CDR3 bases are TGTGCCAGCAGTTCCCTTCGGGGACAGGGGTCCGGAGGCTACACCTTC. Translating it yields CASSSLRGQGSGGYTF.

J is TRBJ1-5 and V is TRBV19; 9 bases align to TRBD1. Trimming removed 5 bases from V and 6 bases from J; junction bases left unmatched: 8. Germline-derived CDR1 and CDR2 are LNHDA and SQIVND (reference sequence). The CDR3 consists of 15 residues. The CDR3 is CASSQGGQGGQPQHF. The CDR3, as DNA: TGTGCCAGTAGTCAGGGGGGACAGGGTGGTCAGCCCCAGCATTTT.

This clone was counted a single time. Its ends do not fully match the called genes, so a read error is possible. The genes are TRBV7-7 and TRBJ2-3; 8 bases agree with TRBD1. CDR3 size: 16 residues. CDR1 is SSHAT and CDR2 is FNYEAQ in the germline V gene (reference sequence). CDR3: CASSSRPGQGTDTQYF. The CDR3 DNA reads TGTGCTAGCAGTTCGCGTCCGGGACAGGGCACAGATACGCAGTATTTT.

The CDR3 DNA reads TGTGCCAGCAGCCTACTAGCGGGGTCGATGAATGAGCAGTTCTTC. It yields the protein CASSLLAGSMNEQFF. V and J are TRBV14 and TRBJ2-1; 10 bases align to TRBD2. The J segment lost 7 bases and the V segment lost 4 bases, leaving 7 bases of the junction unmatched. CDR1 is SGHDN, CDR2 FVKESK, per germline. This CDR3 comprises 15 residues.

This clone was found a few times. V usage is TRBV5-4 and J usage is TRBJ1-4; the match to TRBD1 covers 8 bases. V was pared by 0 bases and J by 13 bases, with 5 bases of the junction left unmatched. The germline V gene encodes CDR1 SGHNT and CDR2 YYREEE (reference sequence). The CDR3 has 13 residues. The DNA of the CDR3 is TGTGCCAGCAGCTTGGCAGGGGGCCCTTTACTGTTTTTT. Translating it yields CASSLAGGPLLFF.

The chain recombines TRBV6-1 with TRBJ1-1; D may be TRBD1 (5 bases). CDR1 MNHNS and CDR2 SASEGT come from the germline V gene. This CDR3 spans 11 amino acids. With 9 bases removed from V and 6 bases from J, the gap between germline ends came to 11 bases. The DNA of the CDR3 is TGTGCCAGTTTAGGGGCCTCTGAAGCTTTCTTT. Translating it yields CASLGASEAFF.

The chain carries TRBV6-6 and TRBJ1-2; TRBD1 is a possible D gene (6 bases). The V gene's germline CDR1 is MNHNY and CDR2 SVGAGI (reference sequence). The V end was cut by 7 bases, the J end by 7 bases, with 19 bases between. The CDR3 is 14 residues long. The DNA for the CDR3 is TGTGCCAGCAACTCAATAGGGGGGGCTACTGGCTACACCTTC. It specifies CASNSIGGATGYTF.

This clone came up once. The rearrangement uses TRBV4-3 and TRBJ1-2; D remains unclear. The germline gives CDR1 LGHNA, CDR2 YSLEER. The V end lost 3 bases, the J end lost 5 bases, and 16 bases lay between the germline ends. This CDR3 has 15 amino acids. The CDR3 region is CASSQTTSGAYGYTF. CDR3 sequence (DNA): TGCGCCAGCAGCCAGACTACTTCGGGAGCTTATGGCTACACCTTC.

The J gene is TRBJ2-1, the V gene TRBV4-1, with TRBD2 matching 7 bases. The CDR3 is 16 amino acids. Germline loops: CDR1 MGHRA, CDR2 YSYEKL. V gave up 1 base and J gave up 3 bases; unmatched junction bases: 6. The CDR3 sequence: CASSQAGTNLYNEQFF. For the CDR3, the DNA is TGCGCCAGCAGCCAAGCGGGGACTAATCTCTACAATGAGCAGTTCTTC.